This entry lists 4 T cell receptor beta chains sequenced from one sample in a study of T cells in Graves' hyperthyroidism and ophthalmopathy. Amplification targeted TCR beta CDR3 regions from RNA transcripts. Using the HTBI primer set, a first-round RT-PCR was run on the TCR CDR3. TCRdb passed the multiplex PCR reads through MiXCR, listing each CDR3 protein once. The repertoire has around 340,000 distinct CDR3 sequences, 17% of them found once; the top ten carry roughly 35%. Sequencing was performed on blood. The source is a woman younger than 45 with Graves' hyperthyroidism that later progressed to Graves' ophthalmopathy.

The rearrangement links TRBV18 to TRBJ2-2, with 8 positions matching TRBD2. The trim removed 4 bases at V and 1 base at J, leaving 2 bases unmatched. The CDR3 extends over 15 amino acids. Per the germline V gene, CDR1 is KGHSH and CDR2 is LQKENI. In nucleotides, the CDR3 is TGTGCCAGCTCACTTAGCGGGGTGAACACCGGGGAGCTGTTTTTT. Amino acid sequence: CASSLSGVNTGELFF.

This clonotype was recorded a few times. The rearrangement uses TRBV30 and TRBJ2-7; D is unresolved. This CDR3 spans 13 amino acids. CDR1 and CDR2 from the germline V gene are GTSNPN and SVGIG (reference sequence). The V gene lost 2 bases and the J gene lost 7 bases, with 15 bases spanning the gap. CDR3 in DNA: TGTGCCTGGAGTCTTTCGGGTAGTGGGGAGCAGTACTTC. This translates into CAWSLSGSGEQYF.

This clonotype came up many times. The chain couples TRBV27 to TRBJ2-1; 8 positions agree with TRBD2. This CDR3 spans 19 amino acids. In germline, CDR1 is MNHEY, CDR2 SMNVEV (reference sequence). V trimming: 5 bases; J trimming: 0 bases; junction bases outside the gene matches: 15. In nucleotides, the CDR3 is TGTGCCAGCAGTGTCGGACTAGCTGGGACCGACGGCTCCTACAATGAGCAGTTCTTC. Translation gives CASSVGLAGTDGSYNEQFF.

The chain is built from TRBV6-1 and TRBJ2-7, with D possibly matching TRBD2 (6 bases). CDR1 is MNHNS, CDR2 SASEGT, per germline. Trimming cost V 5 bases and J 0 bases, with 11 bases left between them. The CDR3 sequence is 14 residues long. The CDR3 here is CASSPGTHSYEQYF. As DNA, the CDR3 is TGTGCCAGCAGTCCCGGGACTCACTCCTACGAGCAGTACTTC.